This T cell receptor beta chain was documented in a study of T cells in Graves' hyperthyroidism and ophthalmopathy. Study summary: The authors collected peripheral blood at initial diagnosis, before any treatment. Broader study findings: Among thyroid clonotypes expanded above 0.001, most also appeared in blood.

V shed 11 bases and J shed 3 bases, with 7 bases lying between them. The CDR3 runs to 10 residues. Looked up from germline, CDR1 is SEHNR and CDR2 is FQNEAQ (reference sequence). Amplified TCR beta CDR3 regions derived from RNA transcripts. When the TCR CDR3 underwent first-round RT-PCR, the HTBI primer set was used. TCRdb ran MiXCR on the multiplex PCR reads and lists one entry per CDR3 protein. There are about 560,000 distinct CDR3 sequences in the sample; around 15% occur only once, and roughly 18% lies in the top ten. This clonotype was seen many times. Its target is unknown. The chain links TRBV7-9 to TRBJ2-5; maybe TRBD2 (6 bases). Sequencing input: blood. The clonotype originates from a woman in her late teens or twenties with Graves' hyperthyroidism. The CDR3 DNA follows: TGTGCCGGCGGGGAAGAGACCCAGTACTTC. It codes for CAGGEETQYF. Full variable domain (missing parts from reference TRBV7-9 and TRBJ2-5): DTGVSQNPRHKITKRGQNVTFRCDPISEHNRLYWYRQTLGQGPEFLTYFQNEAQLEKSRLLSDRFSAERPKGSFSTLEIQRTEQGDSAMYLCAGGEETQYFGPGTRLLVL.